This TCR beta chain is from a study of tumor-infiltrating lymphocytes in localized non-small cell lung cancer. Study-wide results and caveats: Tumor T-cell fraction was not associated with recurrence-free survival. IM1 and IM2 tumors showed no difference in T-cell fraction.

This CDR3 spans 14 amino acids. The V end was cut by 1 base, the J end by 6 bases, with 10 bases between. Germline loops: CDR1 SEHNR, CDR2 FQNEAQ (reference sequence). To note about this clone: Antigen unknown.

The protocol was immunoSEQ multiplex PCR, while the TCRdb copy is restricted to in-frame clones and leaves out a portion. Of roughly 9,500 clones in the sample, about 78% were seen once. The V and J genes are TRBV7-9 and TRBJ1-5; tentatively, D is TRBD1 (6 bases). The TCR comes from a human donor with non-small cell lung cancer. Sequencing used lung tumor tissue. The CDR3 DNA follows: TGTGCCAGCAGCTTAGACAGGGCGGCTCAGCCCCAGCATTTT. Translating it yields CASSLDRAAQPQHF.